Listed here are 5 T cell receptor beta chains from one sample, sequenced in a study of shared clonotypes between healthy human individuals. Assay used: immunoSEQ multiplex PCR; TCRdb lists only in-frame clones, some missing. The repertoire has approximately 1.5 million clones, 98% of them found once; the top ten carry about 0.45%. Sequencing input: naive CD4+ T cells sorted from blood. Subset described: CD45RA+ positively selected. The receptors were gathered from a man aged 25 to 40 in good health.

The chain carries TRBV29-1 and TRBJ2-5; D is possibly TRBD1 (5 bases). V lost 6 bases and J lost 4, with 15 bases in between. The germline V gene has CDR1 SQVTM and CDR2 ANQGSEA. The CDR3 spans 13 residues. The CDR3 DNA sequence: TGCAGCGTAGCGACAGCCGCTCCAGAGACCCAGTACTTC. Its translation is CSVATAAPETQYF.

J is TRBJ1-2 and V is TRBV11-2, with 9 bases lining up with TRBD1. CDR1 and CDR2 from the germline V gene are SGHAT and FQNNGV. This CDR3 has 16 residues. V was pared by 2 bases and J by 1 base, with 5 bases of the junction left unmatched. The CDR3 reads CASSLTGTGSNYGYTF. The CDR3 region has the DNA TGTGCCAGCAGCTTAACCGGGACAGGGAGTAACTATGGCTACACCTTC.

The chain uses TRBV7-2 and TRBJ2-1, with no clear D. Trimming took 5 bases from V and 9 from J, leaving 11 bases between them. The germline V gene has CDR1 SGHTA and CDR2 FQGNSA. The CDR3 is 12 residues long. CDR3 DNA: TGTGCCAGCAGCATAGGGCTTTCTGAGCAGTTCTTC. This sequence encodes CASSIGLSEQFF.

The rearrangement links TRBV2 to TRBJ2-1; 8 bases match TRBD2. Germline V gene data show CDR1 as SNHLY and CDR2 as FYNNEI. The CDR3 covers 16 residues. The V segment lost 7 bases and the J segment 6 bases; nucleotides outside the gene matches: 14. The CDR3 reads CASNPDIAGLTNEQFF. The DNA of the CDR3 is TGTGCCAGCAACCCAGACATAGCGGGATTAACCAATGAGCAGTTCTTC.

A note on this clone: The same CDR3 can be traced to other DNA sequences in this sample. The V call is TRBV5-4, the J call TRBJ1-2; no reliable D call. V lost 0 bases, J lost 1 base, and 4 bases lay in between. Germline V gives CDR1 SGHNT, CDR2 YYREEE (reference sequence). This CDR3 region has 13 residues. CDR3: CASSLEGNYGYTF. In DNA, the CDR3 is TGTGCCAGCAGCTTGGAAGGTAACTATGGCTACACCTTC.